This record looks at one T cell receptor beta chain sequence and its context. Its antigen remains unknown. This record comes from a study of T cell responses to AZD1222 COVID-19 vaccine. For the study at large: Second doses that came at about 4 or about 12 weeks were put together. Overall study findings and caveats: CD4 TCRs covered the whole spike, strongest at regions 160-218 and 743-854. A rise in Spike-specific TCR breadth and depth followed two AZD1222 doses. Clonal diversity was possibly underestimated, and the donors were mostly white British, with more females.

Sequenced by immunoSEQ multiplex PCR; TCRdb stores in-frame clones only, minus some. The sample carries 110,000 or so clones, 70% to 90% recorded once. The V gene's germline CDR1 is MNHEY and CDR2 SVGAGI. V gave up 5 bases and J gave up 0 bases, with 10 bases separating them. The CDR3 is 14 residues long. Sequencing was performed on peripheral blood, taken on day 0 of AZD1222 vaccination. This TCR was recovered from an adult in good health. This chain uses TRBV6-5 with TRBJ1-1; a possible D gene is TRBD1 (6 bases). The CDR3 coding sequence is TGTGCCAGCAGTCGCGACAGGTTGAACACTGAAGCTTTCTTT. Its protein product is CASSRDRLNTEAFF.